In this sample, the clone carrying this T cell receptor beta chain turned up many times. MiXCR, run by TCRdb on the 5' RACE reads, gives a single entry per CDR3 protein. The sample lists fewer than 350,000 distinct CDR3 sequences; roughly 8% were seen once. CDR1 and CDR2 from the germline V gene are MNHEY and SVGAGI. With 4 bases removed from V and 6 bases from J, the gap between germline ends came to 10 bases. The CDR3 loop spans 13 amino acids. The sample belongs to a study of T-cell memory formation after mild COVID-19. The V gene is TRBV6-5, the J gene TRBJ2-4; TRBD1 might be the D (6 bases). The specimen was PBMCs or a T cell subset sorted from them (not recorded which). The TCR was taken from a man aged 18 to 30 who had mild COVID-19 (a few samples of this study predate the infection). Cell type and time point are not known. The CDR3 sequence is CASSFGTTNIQYF. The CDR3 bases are TGTGCCAGCAGTTTCGGGACAACAAACATTCAGTACTTC.